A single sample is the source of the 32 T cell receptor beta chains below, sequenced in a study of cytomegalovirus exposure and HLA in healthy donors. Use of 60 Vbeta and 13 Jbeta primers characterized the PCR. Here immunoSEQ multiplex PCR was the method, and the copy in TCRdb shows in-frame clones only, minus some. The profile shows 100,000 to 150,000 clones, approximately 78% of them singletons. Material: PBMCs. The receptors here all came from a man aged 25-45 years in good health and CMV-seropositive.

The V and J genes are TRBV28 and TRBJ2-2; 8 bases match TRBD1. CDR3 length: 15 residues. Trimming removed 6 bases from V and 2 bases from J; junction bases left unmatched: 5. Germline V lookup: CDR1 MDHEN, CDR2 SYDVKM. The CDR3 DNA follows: TGTGCCAGCAGCATGGGACAGGCTAACACCGGGGAGCTGTTTTTT. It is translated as CASSMGQANTGELFF.

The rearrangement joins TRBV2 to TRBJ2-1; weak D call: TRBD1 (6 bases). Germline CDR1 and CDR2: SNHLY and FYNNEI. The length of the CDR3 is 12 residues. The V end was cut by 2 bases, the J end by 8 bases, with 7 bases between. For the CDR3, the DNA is TGTGCCAGCAGTGAAAGGGGGTATGAGCAGTTCTTC. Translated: CASSERGYEQFF.

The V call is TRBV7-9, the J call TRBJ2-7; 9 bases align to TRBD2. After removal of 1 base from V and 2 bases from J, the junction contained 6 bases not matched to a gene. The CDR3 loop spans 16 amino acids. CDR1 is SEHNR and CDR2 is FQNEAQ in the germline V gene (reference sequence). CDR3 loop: CASSLEVAGAPYEQYF. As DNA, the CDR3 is TGTGCCAGCAGCTTAGAGGTAGCGGGAGCTCCCTACGAGCAGTACTTC. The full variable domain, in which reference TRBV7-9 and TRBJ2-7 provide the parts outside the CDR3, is DTGVSQNPRHKITKRGQNVTFRCDPISEHNRLYWYRQTLGQGPEFLTYFQNEAQLEKSRLLSDRFSAERPKGSFSTLEIQRTEQGDSAMYLCASSLEVAGAPYEQYFGPGTRLTVT.

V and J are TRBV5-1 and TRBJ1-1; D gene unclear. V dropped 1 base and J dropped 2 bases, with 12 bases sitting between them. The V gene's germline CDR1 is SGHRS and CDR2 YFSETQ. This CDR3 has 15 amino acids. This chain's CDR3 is CASSLLGDSNTEAFF. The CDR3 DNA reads TGCGCCAGCAGCTTGTTGGGAGATTCAAACACTGAAGCTTTCTTT.

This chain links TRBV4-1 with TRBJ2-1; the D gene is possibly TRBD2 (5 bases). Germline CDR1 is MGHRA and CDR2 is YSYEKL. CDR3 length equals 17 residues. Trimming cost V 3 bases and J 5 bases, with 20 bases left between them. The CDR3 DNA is TGCGCCAGCAGCCAGGACCCCGGGGTAAACCGCAACAATGAGCAGTTCTTC. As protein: CASSQDPGVNRNNEQFF.

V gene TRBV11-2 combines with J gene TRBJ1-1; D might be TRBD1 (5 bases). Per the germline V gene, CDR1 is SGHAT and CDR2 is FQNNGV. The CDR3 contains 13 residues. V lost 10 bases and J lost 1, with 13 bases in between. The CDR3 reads CATAGSPNTEAFF. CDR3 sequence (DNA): TGTGCCACCGCAGGGTCGCCGAACACTGAAGCTTTCTTT. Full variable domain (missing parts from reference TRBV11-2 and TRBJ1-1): EAGVAQSPRYKIIEKRQSVAFWCNPISGHATLYWYQQILGQGPKLLIQFQNNGVVDDSQLPKDRFSAERLKGVDSTLKIQPAKLEDSAVYLCATAGSPNTEAFFGQGTRLTVV.

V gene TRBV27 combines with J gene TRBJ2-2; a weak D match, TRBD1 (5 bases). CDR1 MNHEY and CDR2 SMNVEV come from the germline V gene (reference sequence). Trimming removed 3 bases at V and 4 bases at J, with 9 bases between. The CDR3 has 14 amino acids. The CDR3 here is CASSLTARTGELFF. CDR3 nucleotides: TGTGCCAGCAGTTTGACAGCCCGCACCGGGGAGCTGTTTTTT.

The CDR3 here is CASSLVGSGRAYEQYF. In nucleotides, the CDR3 is TGTGCCAGCAGTTTAGTTGGTAGCGGGAGGGCCTACGAGCAGTACTTC. The V and J genes are TRBV27 and TRBJ2-7; TRBD2 matches at 11 bases. Unmatched junction bases numbered 5, after V lost 2 bases and J lost 2 bases. Germline V gene data show CDR1 as MNHEY and CDR2 as SMNVEV (reference sequence). The CDR3 contains 16 residues.

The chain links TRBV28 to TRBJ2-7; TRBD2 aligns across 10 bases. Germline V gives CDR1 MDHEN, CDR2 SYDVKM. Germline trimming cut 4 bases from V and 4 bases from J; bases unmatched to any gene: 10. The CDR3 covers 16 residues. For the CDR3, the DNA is TGTGCCAGCAGTTCACAGCGGGAGGGCCTTTTGTACGAGCAGTACTTC. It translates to CASSSQREGLLYEQYF.

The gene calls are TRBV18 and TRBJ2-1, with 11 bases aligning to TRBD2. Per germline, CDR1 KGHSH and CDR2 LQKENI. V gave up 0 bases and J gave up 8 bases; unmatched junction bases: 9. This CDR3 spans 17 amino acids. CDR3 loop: CASSPPRLAGPRYEQFF. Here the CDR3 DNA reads TGTGCCAGCTCACCACCGCGACTAGCGGGACCAAGGTATGAGCAGTTCTTC.

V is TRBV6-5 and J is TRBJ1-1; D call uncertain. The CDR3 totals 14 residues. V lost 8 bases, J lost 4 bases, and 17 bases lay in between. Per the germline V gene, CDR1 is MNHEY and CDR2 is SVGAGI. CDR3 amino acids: CASVNRWAGTEAFF. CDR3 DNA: TGTGCCAGCGTAAACCGGTGGGCTGGCACTGAAGCTTTCTTT.

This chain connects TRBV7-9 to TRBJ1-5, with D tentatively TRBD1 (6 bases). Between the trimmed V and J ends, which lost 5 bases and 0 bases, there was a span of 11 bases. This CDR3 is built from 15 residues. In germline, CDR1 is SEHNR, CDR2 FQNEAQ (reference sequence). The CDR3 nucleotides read TGTGCCAGCAGCGACAACAGGGATAGCAATCAGCCCCAGCATTTT. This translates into CASSDNRDSNQPQHF.

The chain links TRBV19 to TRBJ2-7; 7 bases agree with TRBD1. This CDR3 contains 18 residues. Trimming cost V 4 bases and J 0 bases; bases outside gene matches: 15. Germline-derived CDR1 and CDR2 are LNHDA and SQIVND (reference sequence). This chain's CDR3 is CASSTQSSSTGSSYEQYF. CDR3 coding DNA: TGTGCCAGTAGTACCCAAAGCTCCTCGACAGGGAGCTCCTACGAGCAGTACTTC.

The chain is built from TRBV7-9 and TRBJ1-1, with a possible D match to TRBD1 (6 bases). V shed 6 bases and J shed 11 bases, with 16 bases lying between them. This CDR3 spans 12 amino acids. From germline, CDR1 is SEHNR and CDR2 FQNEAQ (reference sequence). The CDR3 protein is CASSRLQGAAFF. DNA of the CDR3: TGTGCCAGCAGTCGTTTACAGGGAGCGGCTTTCTTT.

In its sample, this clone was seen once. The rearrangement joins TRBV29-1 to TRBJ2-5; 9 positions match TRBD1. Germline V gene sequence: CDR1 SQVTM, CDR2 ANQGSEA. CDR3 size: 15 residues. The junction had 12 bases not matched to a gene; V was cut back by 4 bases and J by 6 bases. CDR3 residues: CSVVNVGQGIKTQYF. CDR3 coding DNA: TGCAGCGTTGTCAACGTTGGACAGGGGATAAAGACCCAGTACTTC. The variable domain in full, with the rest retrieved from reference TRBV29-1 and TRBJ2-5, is SAVISQKPSRDICQRGTSLTIQCQVDSQVTMMFWYRQQPGQSLTLIATANQGSEATYESGFVIDKFPISRPNLTFSTLTVSNMSPEDSSIYLCSVVNVGQGIKTQYFGPGTRLLVL.

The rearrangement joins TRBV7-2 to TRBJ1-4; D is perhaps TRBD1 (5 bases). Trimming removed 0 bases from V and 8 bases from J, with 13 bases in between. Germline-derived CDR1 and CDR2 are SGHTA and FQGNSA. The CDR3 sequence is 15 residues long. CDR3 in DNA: TGTGCCAGCAGCTTAGCTAGGCAGGGTCGGGAAAAACTGTTTTTT. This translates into CASSLARQGREKLFF.

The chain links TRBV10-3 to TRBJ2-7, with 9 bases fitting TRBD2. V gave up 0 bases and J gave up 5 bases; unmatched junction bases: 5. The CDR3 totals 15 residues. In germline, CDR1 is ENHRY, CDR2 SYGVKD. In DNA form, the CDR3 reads TGTGCCATCAGTGAGTCCCGCGGGAGGGCCCACGAGCAGTACTTC. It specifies CAISESRGRAHEQYF.

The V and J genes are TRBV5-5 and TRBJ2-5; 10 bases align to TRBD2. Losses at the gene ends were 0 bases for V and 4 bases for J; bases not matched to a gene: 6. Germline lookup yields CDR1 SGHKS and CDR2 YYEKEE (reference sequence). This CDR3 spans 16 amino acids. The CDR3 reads CASSLVVASGGETQYF. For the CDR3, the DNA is TGTGCCAGCAGCTTGGTGGTGGCTAGCGGGGGAGAGACCCAGTACTTC.

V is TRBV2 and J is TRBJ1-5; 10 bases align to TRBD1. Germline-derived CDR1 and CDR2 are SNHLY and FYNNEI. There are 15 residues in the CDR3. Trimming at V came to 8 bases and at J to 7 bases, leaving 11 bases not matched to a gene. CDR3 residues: CASGGDRGGRQPQHF. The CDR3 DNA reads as TGTGCCAGCGGGGGGGACAGGGGTGGTCGGCAGCCCCAGCATTTT. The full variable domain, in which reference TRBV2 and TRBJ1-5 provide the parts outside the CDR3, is EPEVTQTPSHQVTQMGQEVILRCVPISNHLYFYWYRQILGQKVEFLVSFYNNEISEKSEIFDDQFSVERPDGSNFTLKIRSTKLEDSAMYFCASGGDRGGRQPQHFGDGTRLSIL.

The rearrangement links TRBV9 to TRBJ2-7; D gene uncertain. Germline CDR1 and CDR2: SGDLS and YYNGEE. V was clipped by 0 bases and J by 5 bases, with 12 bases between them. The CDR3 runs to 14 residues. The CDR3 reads CASSVEGEADEQYF. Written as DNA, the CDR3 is TGTGCCAGCAGCGTAGAAGGCGAGGCAGACGAGCAGTACTTC.

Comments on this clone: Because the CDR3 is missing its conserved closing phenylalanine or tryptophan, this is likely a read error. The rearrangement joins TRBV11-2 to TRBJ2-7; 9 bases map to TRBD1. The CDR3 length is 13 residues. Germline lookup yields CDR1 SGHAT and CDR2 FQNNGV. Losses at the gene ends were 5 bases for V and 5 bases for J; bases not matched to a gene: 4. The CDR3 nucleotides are TGTGCCAGCAGCCTCCGGACAGGGGACGAGCAGTACTTA. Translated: CASSLRTGDEQYL.

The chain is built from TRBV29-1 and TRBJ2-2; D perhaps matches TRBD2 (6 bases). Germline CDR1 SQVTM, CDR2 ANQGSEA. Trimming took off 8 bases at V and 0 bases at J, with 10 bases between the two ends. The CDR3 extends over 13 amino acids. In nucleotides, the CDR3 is TGCAGCTGGGAGGATTCGAACACCGGGGAGCTGTTTTTT. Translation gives CSWEDSNTGELFF.

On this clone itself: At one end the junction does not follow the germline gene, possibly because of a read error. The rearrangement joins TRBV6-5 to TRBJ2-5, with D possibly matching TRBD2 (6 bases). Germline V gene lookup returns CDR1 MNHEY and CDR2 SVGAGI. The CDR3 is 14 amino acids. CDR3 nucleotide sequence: TGTGCCAGCAGCTACTCGGGCGGGAAAGAGACCCAGTACTTC. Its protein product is CASSYSGGKETQYF.

The CDR3 sequence is CAWSVGGNEQYF. DNA of the CDR3: TGTGCCTGGAGTGTTGGGGGGAACGAGCAGTACTTC. The chain links TRBV30 to TRBJ2-5, with D possibly matching TRBD2 (6 bases). The closer fit of TRBJ2-7 to the DNA end suggests the J call may be wrong. The CDR3 contains 12 residues. Looked up from germline, CDR1 is GTSNPN and CDR2 is SVGIG (reference sequence).

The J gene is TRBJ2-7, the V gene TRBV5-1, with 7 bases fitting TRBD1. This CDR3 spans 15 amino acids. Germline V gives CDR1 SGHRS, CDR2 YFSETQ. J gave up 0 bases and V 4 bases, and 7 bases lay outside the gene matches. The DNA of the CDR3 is TGCGCCAGCAGCCACGAAGGGACAGACTCCTACGAGCAGTACTTC. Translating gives CASSHEGTDSYEQYF.

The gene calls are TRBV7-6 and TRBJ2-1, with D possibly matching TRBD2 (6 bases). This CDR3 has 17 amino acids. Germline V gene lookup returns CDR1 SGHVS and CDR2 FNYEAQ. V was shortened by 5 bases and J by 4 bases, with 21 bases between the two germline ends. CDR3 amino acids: CASSLRTWTTAYNEQFF. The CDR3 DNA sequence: TGTGCCAGCAGCCTCCGCACTTGGACTACAGCTTACAATGAGCAGTTCTTC.

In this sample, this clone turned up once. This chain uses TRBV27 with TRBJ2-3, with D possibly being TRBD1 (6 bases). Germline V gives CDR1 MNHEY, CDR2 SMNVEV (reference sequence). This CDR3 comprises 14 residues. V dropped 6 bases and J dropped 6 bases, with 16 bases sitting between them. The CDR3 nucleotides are TGTGCCAGCAGGACCGTAGGGGGATGGGATACGCAGTATTTT. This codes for CASRTVGGWDTQYF.

The CDR3 loop reads CASSLGTGNYGYTF. CDR3 nucleotides: TGTGCCAGCAGCTTAGGGACGGGGAACTATGGCTACACCTTC. The chain links TRBV7-2 to TRBJ1-2; D unresolved. Germline-derived CDR1 and CDR2 are SGHTA and FQGNSA. The V and J ends lost 1 base and 2 bases respectively, with 8 bases between them. The CDR3 runs 14 residues.

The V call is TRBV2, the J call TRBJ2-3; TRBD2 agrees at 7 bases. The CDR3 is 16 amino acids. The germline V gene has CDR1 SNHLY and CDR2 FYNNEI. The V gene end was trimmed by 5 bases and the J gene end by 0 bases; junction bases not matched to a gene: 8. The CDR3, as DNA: TGTGCCAGCAGTCCGCTAGCGGCGACTAGCACAGATACGCAGTATTTT. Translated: CASSPLAATSTDTQYF.

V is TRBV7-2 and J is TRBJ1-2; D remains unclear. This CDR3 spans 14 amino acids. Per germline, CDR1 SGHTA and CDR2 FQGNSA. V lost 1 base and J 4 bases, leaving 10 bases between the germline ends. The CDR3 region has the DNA TGTGCCAGCAGCTTAGGGTGGGAGACCTATGGCTACACCTTC. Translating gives CASSLGWETYGYTF.

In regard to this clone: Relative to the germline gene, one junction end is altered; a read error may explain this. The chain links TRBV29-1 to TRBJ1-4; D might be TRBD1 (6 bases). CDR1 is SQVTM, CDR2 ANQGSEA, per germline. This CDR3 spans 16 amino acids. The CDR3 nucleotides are TGCAGCGTTGAAGATCCCCTCGGGACAAGTAATGAAAAACTGCTTTTT. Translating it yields CSVEDPLGTSNEKLLF. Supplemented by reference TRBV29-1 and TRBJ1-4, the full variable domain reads SAVISQKPSRDICQRGTSLTIQCQVDSQVTMMFWYRQQPGQSLTLIATANQGSEATYESGFVIDKFPISRPNLTFSTLTVSNMSPEDSSIYLCSVEDPLGTSNEKLLFGSGTQLSVL.

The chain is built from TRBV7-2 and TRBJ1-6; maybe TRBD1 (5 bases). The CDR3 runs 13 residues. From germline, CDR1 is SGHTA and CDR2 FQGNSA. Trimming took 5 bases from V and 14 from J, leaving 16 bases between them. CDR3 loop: CASSNRQPETLHF. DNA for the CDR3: TGTGCCAGCAGCAACCGACAGCCCGAAACCCTCCACTTT.